This T cell receptor beta chain was identified during a study of CD8 T cells in ankylosing spondylitis. A quantitative 5'-RACE method, one with molecular barcodes, was used to make TCR beta libraries. TCRdb passed the 5' RACE reads through MiXCR, listing each CDR3 protein once. The top ten hold roughly 8% of the sample, which has about 160,000 distinct CDR3 sequences, approximately 20% seen once. Study-wide points: A CD8+ phenotype characterized the disease-linked clones, which were relatively rare in peripheral blood. In ankylosing spondylitis patients, matched synovial fluid reportedly showed significant enrichment of disease-linked clones.

Worth noting for this clonotype: Antigen: not known.

The receptor comes from a male donor with ankylosing spondylitis or in good health (not recorded which). The sequencing sample was made of blood, either unsorted or a sorted T cell fraction (not recorded which).

CDR3 sequence: CSAIEDRTNEKLFF. CDR3 DNA sequence: TGCAGTGCTATCGAGGACAGGACTAATGAAAAACTGTTTTTT. The rearrangement uses TRBV20-1 and TRBJ1-4; 7 nucleotides align to TRBD1. This CDR3 has 14 amino acids. Germline V gives CDR1 DFQATT, CDR2 SNEGSKA (reference sequence). The ends lost 4 bases at V and 2 bases at J; junction bases unmatched: 4.